These T cell receptor beta chains were read from a single sample in a study of OX40 agonist ivuxolimab in advanced cancers. Sequenced by immunoSEQ multiplex PCR; TCRdb stores in-frame clones only, minus some. The repertoire holds 65,000 to 80,000 clones, with approximately 90% as singletons. The input for sequencing was CD4+ or CD8+ T cells sorted from blood, taken in a trial of the OX40 agonist ivuxolimab. The receptor set was obtained from an adult with an advanced solid tumor such as melanoma, head and neck, liver or kidney cancer. CDR3s leave out the opening cysteine and the closing phenylalanine or tryptophan. The order of the fields is J gene, V gene, CDR3 protein.

j_gene: TRBJ1-2; v_gene: TRBV6-4; CDR3aa: ASSESGHIIGGYT
j_gene: TRBJ2-5; v_gene: TRBV21-1; CDR3aa: ASSKVTASGRSMDETQY
j_gene: TRBJ2-7; v_gene: TRBV7-3; CDR3aa: ASSLNQGDGEQY
j_gene: TRBJ1-6; v_gene: TRBV4-1; CDR3aa: ASSQPGGRGNSPLH
j_gene: TRBJ2-5; v_gene: TRBV2; CDR3aa: ASSEALLRRGGRETQY
j_gene: TRBJ1-2; v_gene: TRBV18; CDR3aa: ASSPPSTRAGYGYT
j_gene: TRBJ2-7; v_gene: TRBV12-5; CDR3aa: ASGFGTPSYEQY
j_gene: TRBJ2-5; v_gene: TRBV11-1; CDR3aa: ASSIGLAGPQETQY
j_gene: TRBJ2-7; v_gene: TRBV7-2; CDR3aa: ASSLVGSIPSYEQY
j_gene: TRBJ1-1; v_gene: TRBV18; CDR3aa: ASSRGQAITEAF
j_gene: TRBJ2-5; v_gene: TRBV28; CDR3aa: ASSFPSLETQY
j_gene: TRBJ2-5; v_gene: TRBV7-9; CDR3aa: ASSLYPRRNEETQY
j_gene: TRBJ1-6; v_gene: TRBV2; CDR3aa: ASKGTANNSPLH
j_gene: TRBJ2-5; v_gene: TRBV5-8; CDR3aa: ASSLGVSIKETQY
j_gene: TRBJ1-4; v_gene: TRBV15; CDR3aa: ATSRDPSLYEKLF
j_gene: TRBJ2-3; v_gene: TRBV10-3; CDR3aa: AIKDGPSTDTQY
j_gene: TRBJ2-7; v_gene: TRBV6-6; CDR3aa: ASRLPGGEEQY
j_gene: TRBJ2-7; v_gene: TRBV18; CDR3aa: ASSPRQGSYEQY
j_gene: TRBJ1-1; v_gene: TRBV21-1; CDR3aa: ASSKDENTEAF
j_gene: TRBJ1-4; v_gene: TRBV5-8; CDR3aa: ASSFKRPGGGTTNEKLF
j_gene: TRBJ2-7; v_gene: TRBV4-1; CDR3aa: ASKVRHSLNEQY
j_gene: TRBJ2-7; v_gene: TRBV7-3; CDR3aa: ASSLPRDYEQY
j_gene: TRBJ2-3; v_gene: TRBV2; CDR3aa: ASSDLQGITDTQY
j_gene: TRBJ1-4; v_gene: TRBV2; CDR3aa: AITLGGAVNEKLF
j_gene: TRBJ2-2; v_gene: TRBV19; CDR3aa: ASSISGDRTGELF
j_gene: TRBJ2-7; v_gene: TRBV6-1; CDR3aa: ASSEQGLAVGEQY
j_gene: TRBJ1-4; v_gene: TRBV6-1; CDR3aa: ASSPGQGNEKLF
j_gene: TRBJ1-4; v_gene: TRBV21-1; CDR3aa: ASSNEPTGLNEKLF
j_gene: TRBJ2-1; v_gene: TRBV5-4; CDR3aa: ASSLESVASSYNEQF
j_gene: TRBJ2-7; v_gene: TRBV20-1; CDR3aa: SASARYEQY
j_gene: TRBJ1-1; v_gene: TRBV6-4; CDR3aa: ASSDSGGPNTEAF
j_gene: TRBJ2-2; v_gene: TRBV7-2; CDR3aa: ASSLSQATGELF
j_gene: TRBJ2-1; v_gene: TRBV5-1; CDR3aa: ASSPISGPYNEQF
j_gene: TRBJ2-5; v_gene: TRBV7-2; CDR3aa: ASSRNQGGETQY
j_gene: TRBJ2-7; v_gene: TRBV7-9; CDR3aa: ASSLGSWGTYEQY
j_gene: TRBJ2-1; v_gene: TRBV5-1; CDR3aa: ASEPGQGSYNEQF
j_gene: TRBJ1-3; v_gene: TRBV9; CDR3aa: ASSIQGFGNTIY
j_gene: TRBJ2-3; v_gene: TRBV11-2; CDR3aa: ASSLDVGGPTDTQY
j_gene: TRBJ1-2; v_gene: TRBV11-1; CDR3aa: ASSVQGATDYGYT
j_gene: TRBJ2-1; v_gene: TRBV6-5; CDR3aa: ASSYRSGTGYNEQF
j_gene: TRBJ2-1; v_gene: TRBV14; CDR3aa: ASSRAAGLRNNEQF
j_gene: TRBJ1-5; v_gene: TRBV2; CDR3aa: ASSIGTGGIQPQH